This T cell receptor beta chain is drawn from a study of control samples from healthy donors and cancer patients. The assay was immunoSEQ multiplex PCR, and TCRdb's table has in-frame clones only and misses some. The sample yields tens of thousands of clones, over 85% seen once. This clone was recorded only once. This clonotype originated in a woman in her thirties or forties with lung cancer. Sequenced: PBMCs.

CDR3 DNA: TGTGCCAGCAGTTCCCGCGTCGGGACTACCTACGAGCAGTACTTC. This sequence encodes CASSSRVGTTYEQYF. The chain links TRBV27 to TRBJ2-7; 7 bases fit TRBD2. The junction had 8 bases not matched to a gene; V was cut back by 4 bases and J by 2 bases. Per the germline V gene, CDR1 is MNHEY and CDR2 is SMNVEV (reference sequence). This CDR3 has 15 amino acids.